This record looks at one TCR beta chain sequence and its context. This sample was taken from a study of response to subunit inactivated influenza vaccine. CDR1 is MGHRA and CDR2 is YSYEKL in the germline V gene. CDR3 length: 17 amino acids. Trimming removed 3 bases from V and 0 bases from J, with 15 bases in between. A single record per CDR3 protein comes from TCRdb applying MiXCR to the RT-PCR reads. In the table there are almost 600,000 distinct CDR3 sequences, about 15% of which are singletons. The starting material was PBMCs from blood, obtained approximately 12 days after vaccination. The V call is TRBV4-1, the J call TRBJ2-4; weak D call: TRBD1 (6 bases). This TCR derives from a man aged 50 to 59 who received an inactivated influenza vaccine. The CDR3 loop is CASSHPIRGLAKNIQYF. The CDR3 nucleotides are TGCGCCAGCAGCCACCCTATCAGGGGCCTAGCCAAAAACATTCAGTACTTC.